The 23 T cell receptor beta chains reported below all come from one sample, sequenced in a study of T cells expressing NK-cell markers (dated by TCRdb to 2019 to 2021). Libraries came from 5' RACE. Sequenced on an Illumina HiSeq 2000. Once TCRdb had reprocessed the reads, it stored one entry per CDR3 protein sequence and supplied no DNA. The sample's table lists a count of under 600,000 distinct CDR3 sequences. More than 1.4% of the sample is taken by the ten largest. Sequencing was carried out using blood T cells: a sorted CD56 or NKG2C T cell subset, CD4+ or CD8+ T cells, or bulk PBMC T cells (not recorded which). These receptors came from a woman between 50 and 59 years old in good health. Donor details come from another sample of the same person, matched by shared clones.

V and J are TRBV11-3 and TRBJ2-1; TCRdb indicates TRBD1, and absent DNA this call remains unverified. Germline CDR1 SGHNT, CDR2 YENEEA. CDR3 size: 14 residues. The CDR3 sequence: CASSTGGDYNEQFF.

The chain uses TRBV12-3 or TRBV12-4 and TRBJ1-2. The CDR3 is 13 residues long. The CDR3 is CASSSGAGYGYTF.

The rearrangement links TRBV15 to TRBJ2-3; the TCRdb D gene call, TRBD2, has no DNA to confirm it. Germline V gives CDR1 LNHNV, CDR2 YYDKDF (reference sequence). The CDR3 totals 16 residues. This CDR3 reads CATSLGGLAGTDTQYF. Using reference TRBV15 and TRBJ2-3 for the parts outside the CDR3, the full variable domain is DAMVIQNPRYQVTQFGKPVTLSCSQTLNHNVMYWYQQKSSQAPKLLFHYYDKDFNNEADTPDNFQSRRPNTSFCFLDIRSPGLGDTAMYLCATSLGGLAGTDTQYFGPGTRLTVL.

V gene TRBV11-3 combines with J gene TRBJ2-4; TCRdb selects TRBD2, and the lack of DNA leaves this call unchecked. The length of the CDR3 is 12 residues. CDR1 SGHNT and CDR2 YENEEA come from the germline V gene. This CDR3 is CASSLGGIMTYF.

The chain uses TRBV12-3 or TRBV12-4 and TRBJ2-2. The CDR3 covers 12 residues. The chain's CDR3 is CASSFRPKVLFF.

V and J are TRBV9 and TRBJ2-5; TCRdb's D call, TRBD2, is unchecked because there is no DNA. Looked up from germline, CDR1 is SGDLS and CDR2 is YYNGEE. The CDR3 contains 16 residues. The CDR3 loop is CASSVALREVDETQYF.

The chain has TRBV18 and TRBJ2-7. CDR3 length: 13 amino acids. From germline, CDR1 is KGHSH and CDR2 LQKENI. The CDR3 loop reads CASTDGQAYEQYF.

The gene calls are TRBV3-1 and TRBJ1-1; the TRBD1 assignment by TCRdb is unverifiable without DNA. This CDR3 contains 14 residues. Germline V gene data show CDR1 as LGHDT and CDR2 as YNNKEL (reference sequence). CDR3: CASSHNGALTEAFF.

The chain couples TRBV20-1 to TRBJ2-3; the TRBD2 assignment by TCRdb is unverifiable without DNA. CDR1 DFQATT and CDR2 SNEGSKA come from the germline V gene (reference sequence). This CDR3 has 15 residues. CDR3 loop: CSAPGPLIDPDTQYF.

V gene TRBV12-3 or TRBV12-4 combines with J gene TRBJ2-3; TCRdb returns TRBD1, unconfirmable since there is no DNA. The CDR3 is 12 amino acids. The CDR3 sequence: CASSPGPATQYF.

The V gene is TRBV20-1, the J gene TRBJ2-3; the D call from TCRdb, TRBD1, cannot be confirmed without DNA. Germline V gives CDR1 DFQATT, CDR2 SNEGSKA (reference sequence). This CDR3 comprises 16 residues. CDR3 sequence: CSALPGGREGTDTQYF.

This chain uses TRBV9 with TRBJ1-3; TCRdb's D gene call, TRBD1, goes unchecked for lack of DNA. The CDR3 spans 17 residues. Germline CDR1 SGDLS, CDR2 YYNGEE. The CDR3 here is CASSVSGYRASGNTIYF.

V usage is TRBV5-1 and J usage is TRBJ1-1; TCRdb indicates TRBD1, and absent DNA this call remains unverified. The CDR3 extends over 11 amino acids. Germline-derived CDR1 and CDR2 are SGHRS and YFSETQ. This CDR3 reads CASSSGVACIF.

This chain uses TRBV4-2 with TRBJ2-7. Germline CDR1 LGHNA, CDR2 YNFKEQ. The CDR3 totals 16 residues. CDR3 sequence: CASSQEVDPFSYEQYF.

The chain couples TRBV12-3 or TRBV12-4 to TRBJ1-1. The CDR3 covers 13 residues. This CDR3 is CASSLHGSTEAFF.

The CDR3 is CASSPLGVNEKLFF. The rearrangement uses TRBV5-6 and TRBJ1-4; TCRdb picks TRBD1, but there is no DNA to check that call. In germline, CDR1 is SGHDT, CDR2 YYEEEE. The CDR3 is made up of 14 amino acids.

The chain carries TRBV3-1 and TRBJ2-5; there is no DNA to check the TCRdb D call of TRBD2. Germline assignment: CDR1 LGHDT and CDR2 YNNKEL (reference sequence). The CDR3 is made up of 16 amino acids. The CDR3 protein is CASRRASANTAETQYF.

The chain carries TRBV30 and TRBJ1-4; as DNA is missing, the TRBD1 call by TCRdb cannot be tested. The CDR3 has 16 amino acids. Germline lookup yields CDR1 GTSNPN and CDR2 SVGIG (reference sequence). The CDR3: CAWSVQAGGTNEKLFF.

This chain connects TRBV4-2 to TRBJ2-1; the TRBD2 assignment by TCRdb is unverifiable without DNA. Per the germline V gene, CDR1 is LGHNA and CDR2 is YNFKEQ. The CDR3 is 18 residues long. CDR3 region: CASSQTSLGAGGINEQFF.

CDR3 protein: CSARDRGVSSYNEQFF. This chain links TRBV20-1 with TRBJ2-1. This CDR3 has 16 amino acids. The germline V gene encodes CDR1 DFQATT and CDR2 SNEGSKA (reference sequence).

The chain has TRBV6-5 and TRBJ2-3; TCRdb's D call, TRBD1, is unchecked because there is no DNA. Germline lookup yields CDR1 MNHEY and CDR2 SVGAGI. The CDR3 is made up of 16 amino acids. CDR3 loop: CASSPRGTGGPDTQYF.

The CDR3 sequence is CASSFALGQQETQYF. The chain is built from TRBV27 and TRBJ2-5; TCRdb's assignment of TRBD1 cannot be checked, as there is no DNA. From germline, CDR1 is MNHEY and CDR2 SMNVEV (reference sequence). The CDR3 has 15 amino acids.

V usage is TRBV24-1 and J usage is TRBJ2-3; the D gene TCRdb calls, TRBD1, cannot be checked with no DNA. In germline, CDR1 is KGHDR, CDR2 SFDVKD. The CDR3 sequence is 15 residues long. The CDR3 is CATSDPKGAWDTQYF.